This TCR beta chain is from a study of cytomegalovirus exposure and HLA in healthy donors. Turning to this clone: Antigen specificity is unknown.

CDR1 and CDR2 from the germline V gene are SQVTM and ANQGSEA. V was shortened by 0 bases and J by 2 bases, with 10 bases between the two germline ends. This CDR3 is 14 amino acids long. This PCR relied on a set of 60 Vbeta primers and 13 Jbeta primers. TCRdb's table, derived via immunoSEQ multiplex PCR, lists solely in-frame clones and lacks some. This repertoire includes 70,000 or so clones. Study outcomes and limitations: The availability of immune exposure information extended only to CMV serostatus.

What was sequenced was PBMCs. This chain joins TRBV29-1 and TRBJ1-1, with D possibly matching TRBD1 (6 bases). The clonotype comes from a man aged 35 to 55 in good health and CMV-seronegative. This CDR3 reads CSVEDKGVNTEAFF. The CDR3 DNA is TGCAGCGTTGAAGATAAGGGGGTCAACACTGAAGCTTTCTTT.